The text below deals with one TCR beta chain. The antigen is not known. The CDR3 runs to 15 residues. The germline V gene has CDR1 SEHNR and CDR2 FQNEAQ (reference sequence). The V gene end was trimmed by 5 bases and the J gene end by 2 bases; junction bases not matched to a gene: 6. The data are from a study of T cells after yellow fever vaccination. Whole-study results and caveats: The secondary response was weaker, and its peak arrived faster, on day 5 versus 15. Only a minor proportion of clonotypes was detected across both CD4 and CD8 compartments. Most primary-vaccination clones recurred post-booster (roughly 96% CD4, roughly 91% CD8).

Template switching with 5'RACE generated the TCR cDNA and added a universal primer site and UMIs. Via MiXCR, TCRdb re-called the 5' RACE reads, giving one row per CDR3 protein. Among fewer than 100,000 distinct CDR3 sequences, roughly 5.8% were seen once, and the ten largest hold about 38%. Sequencing was performed on CD8+ T cells sorted from PBMCs, taken 10 days after the yellow fever booster vaccination. The clonotype comes from a man between 18 and 29 years old who received the YFV17D yellow fever vaccine. The chain carries TRBV7-9 and TRBJ2-7; TRBD1 matches 10 bases. The CDR3 sequence: CASSHPGQGPYEQYF. Written as DNA, the CDR3 is TGTGCCAGCAGCCATCCGGGACAGGGGCCCTACGAGCAGTACTTC.